The present T cell receptor beta chain was sequenced within a study of human T cells and chemical hapten exposure. Each CDR3 protein gets one entry after TCRdb re-called the RACE reads with MiXCR. The sample lists about 160,000 distinct CDR3 sequences; about 30% were seen once. This clonotype was detected a few times. Time point given: patch test 3, about 24 weeks after DPC sensitization. The treatment denotes: therapeutic diphenylcyclopropenone sensitization with weekly scalp DPC. Venepuncture was done earlier than the placement of each patch test. Before extraction, the whole blood was not fractionated, and total RNA was taken from it. The clonotype was recovered from a woman aged 18-30 years with alopecia areata. Some clones in this sample may be carry-over from other donors' samples. Sequenced here: whole blood, sampled in connection with sensitization to the hapten diphenylcyclopropenone (DPC).

CDR3 sequence: CASSLQAAGYTF. DNA of the CDR3: TGTGCCAGCAGCTTACAGGCGGCGGGCTACACCTTC. The chain joins TRBV7-9 to TRBJ1-2; no clear D gene. The V and J ends lost 2 bases and 8 bases respectively, with 9 bases between them. CDR3 length equals 12 residues. Looked up from germline, CDR1 is SEHNR and CDR2 is FQNEAQ (reference sequence).